What follows describes a single TCR beta chain. Produced via immunoSEQ multiplex PCR; TCRdb's table is partial and in-frame only. The sample shows some 2.1 million clones, 90% to 95% of them seen only once. This sample is part of a study of shared clonotypes between healthy human individuals. CDR1 and CDR2 from the germline V gene are SNHLY and FYNNEI. CDR3 length: 14 amino acids. Germline trimming cut 7 bases from V and 4 bases from J; bases unmatched to any gene: 6. The clonotype comes from a man aged 18 to 29 in good health. The rearrangement uses TRBV2 and TRBJ1-5; 8 bases agree with TRBD1. The sequencing input was naive CD4+ T cells sorted from blood. Subset reported: CD45RA+ positively selected. CDR3 sequence: CASNLQGGNQPQHF. As DNA, the CDR3 is TGTGCCAGCAATTTACAGGGGGGAAATCAGCCCCAGCATTTT.